This T cell receptor beta chain is from a study of cytomegalovirus exposure and HLA in healthy donors. Study-wide findings and caveats: It was only CMV serostatus that was available as immune exposure information. In a later analysis, donors in an Asian-associated ancestry cluster reportedly had fewer N-insertions in productive TCRs than the cohort mean.

As concerns this clone: The antigen is not known.

Germline lookup yields CDR1 MDHEN and CDR2 SYDVKM. The CDR3 contains 15 residues. Trimming shortened V by 5 bases and J by 1 base, and 12 bases separated the two germline ends. PCR was performed using 60 Vbeta and 13 Jbeta primers. TCRdb's table, derived via immunoSEQ multiplex PCR, lists solely in-frame clones and lacks some. This table holds 130,000 or so clones, more than 65% found once. This TCR derives from a male donor in good health and CMV-seropositive. The gene calls are TRBV28 and TRBJ2-4, with D possibly TRBD2 on 5 matching bases. Sequences were obtained from PBMCs. The CDR3 loop is CASSPMSGAKNIQYF. As DNA, the CDR3 is TGTGCCAGCAGTCCCATGTCGGGGGCCAAAAACATTCAGTACTTC.